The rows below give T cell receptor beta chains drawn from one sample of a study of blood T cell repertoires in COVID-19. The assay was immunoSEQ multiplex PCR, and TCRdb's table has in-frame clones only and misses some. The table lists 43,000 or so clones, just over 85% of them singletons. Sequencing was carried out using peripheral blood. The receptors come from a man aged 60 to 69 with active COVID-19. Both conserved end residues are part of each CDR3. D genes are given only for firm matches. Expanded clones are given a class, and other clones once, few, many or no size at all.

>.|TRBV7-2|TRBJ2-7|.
CASSLGGGPYEQYF
TGTGCCAGCAGCCTAGGGGGAGGGCCCTACGAGCAGTACTTC
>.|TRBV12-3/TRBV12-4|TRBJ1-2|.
CASSSRYGYTF
TGTGCCAGCAGTTCCCGCTATGGCTACACCTTC
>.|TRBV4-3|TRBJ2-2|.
CASSQEGGLAGELFF
TGCGCCAGCAGCCAAGAGGGAGGCCTCGCGGGGGAGCTGTTTTTT
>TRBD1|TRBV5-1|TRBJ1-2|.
CASSPTGDGYTF
TGCGCCAGCAGCCCGACAGGGGATGGCTACACCTTC
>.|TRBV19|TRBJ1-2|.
CASSNRELNYGYTF
TGTGCCAGTAGTAACAGGGAGCTTAACTATGGCTACACCTTC
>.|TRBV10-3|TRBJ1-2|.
CAIGPNYGYTF
TGTGCCATCGGGCCTAACTATGGCTACACCTTC
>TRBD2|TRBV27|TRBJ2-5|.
CASSLRGVGETQYF
TGTGCCAGCAGTTTGCGGGGGGTAGGGGAGACCCAGTACTTC
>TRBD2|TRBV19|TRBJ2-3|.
CASGGLAGPTDTQYF
TGTGCCAGTGGAGGACTAGCGGGGCCCACAGATACGCAGTATTTT
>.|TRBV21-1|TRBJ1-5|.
CASSKAYPGQSDNQPQHF
TGTGCCAGCAGCAAAGCTTATCCGGGACAGAGTGACAATCAGCCCCAGCATTTT
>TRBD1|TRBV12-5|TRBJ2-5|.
CASGCKGQGAQYQETQYF
TGTGCTAGTGGTTGTAAAGGACAGGGGGCCCAGTATCAAGAGACCCAGTACTTC
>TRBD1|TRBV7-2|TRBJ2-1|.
CASSPETGFDEQFF
TGTGCCAGCAGCCCCGAGACAGGGTTTGATGAGCAGTTCTTC
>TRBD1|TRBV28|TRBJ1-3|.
CASSVPRGHGNTIYF
TGTGCCAGCAGTGTCCCCAGGGGGCATGGAAACACCATATATTTT
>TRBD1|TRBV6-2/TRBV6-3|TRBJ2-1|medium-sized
CASSLGTGEFF
TGTGCCAGCAGCCTTGGGACAGGGGAGTTCTTC
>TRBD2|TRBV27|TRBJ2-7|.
CASSSGGYGYEQYF
TGTGCCAGCAGTTCGGGAGGGTATGGCTACGAGCAGTACTTC
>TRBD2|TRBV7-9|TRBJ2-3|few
CASSPGLALSDTQYF
TGTGCCAGCAGTCCGGGACTAGCATTATCAGATACGCAGTATTTT
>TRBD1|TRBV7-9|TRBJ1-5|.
CASSSEQGSSNQPQHF
TGTGCCAGCAGCTCCGAACAGGGGTCCAGCAATCAGCCCCAGCATTTT
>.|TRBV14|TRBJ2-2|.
CASSQDNGGELFF
TGTGCCAGCAGCCAAGATAACGGCGGGGAGCTGTTTTTT
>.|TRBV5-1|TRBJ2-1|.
CASSLDGVSYNEQFF
TGCGCCAGCAGCTTGGACGGGGTGAGCTACAATGAGCAGTTCTTC
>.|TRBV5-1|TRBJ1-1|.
CASSRDTANTEAFF
TGCGCCAGCAGCAGGGACACCGCGAACACTGAAGCTTTCTTT
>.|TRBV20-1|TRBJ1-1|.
CSAIRGTEAFF
TGCAGTGCTATAAGGGGGACTGAAGCTTTCTTT
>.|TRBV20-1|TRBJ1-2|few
CSARTAGGYTF
TGCAGTGCAAGGACAGCTGGAGGCTACACCTTC
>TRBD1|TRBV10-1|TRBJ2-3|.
CASSYLRQGDSTDTQYF
TGCGCCAGCAGTTATCTAAGACAGGGGGATAGCACAGATACGCAGTATTTT
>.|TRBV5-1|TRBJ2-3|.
CASSLGPGEDTQYF
TGCGCCAGCAGCTTGGGGCCTGGAGAAGATACGCAGTATTTT
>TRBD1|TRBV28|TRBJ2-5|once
CASSLLGQGKETQYF
TGTGCCAGCAGTTTACTGGGACAGGGAAAAGAGACCCAGTACTTC
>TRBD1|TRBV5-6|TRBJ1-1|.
CASSLLEGASTEAFF
TGTGCCAGCAGCTTGCTGGAGGGGGCGAGCACTGAAGCTTTCTTT
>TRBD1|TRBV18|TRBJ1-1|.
CASSQGQRNTEAFF
TGTGCCAGCTCCCAGGGACAGAGAAACACTGAAGCTTTCTTT
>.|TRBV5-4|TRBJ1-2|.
CASSLETGGGYGYTF
TGTGCCAGCAGCTTGGAAACGGGGGGGGGCTATGGCTACACCTTC
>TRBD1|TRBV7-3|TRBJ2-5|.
CASSSDRAGKTQYF
TGTGCCAGCAGCTCGGACAGGGCAGGGAAGACCCAGTACTTC
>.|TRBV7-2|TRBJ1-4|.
CASSPGLLNEKLFF
TGTGCCAGCAGCCCGGGACTTCTTAATGAAAAACTGTTTTTT
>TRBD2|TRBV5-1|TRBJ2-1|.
CASSFPQRETHNEQFF
TGCGCCAGCAGCTTCCCACAGCGGGAGACCCACAATGAGCAGTTCTTC
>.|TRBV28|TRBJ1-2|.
CASSPLGSGANYGYTF
TGTGCCAGCAGCCCCTTGGGGTCGGGGGCTAACTATGGCTACACCTTC
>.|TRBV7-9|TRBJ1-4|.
CASSIIRDNRLFF
TGTGCCAGCAGCATAATCCGGGACAATCGACTGTTTTTT
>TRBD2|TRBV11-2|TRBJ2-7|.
CASGLAGSYEQYF
TGTGCCAGCGGATTAGCGGGATCCTACGAGCAGTACTTC
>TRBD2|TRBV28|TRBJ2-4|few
CASSRVAGGLGDIQYF
TGTGCCAGCAGCCGGGTAGCGGGAGGCTTGGGGGACATTCAGTACTTC
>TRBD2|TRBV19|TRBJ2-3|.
CATLFSGTRGDTQYF
TGTGCCACCCTTTTTAGCGGGACTCGGGGAGATACGCAGTATTTT
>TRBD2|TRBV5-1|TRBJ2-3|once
CASSRGTSKRGPDTQYF
TGCGCCAGCAGCCGAGGGACTAGCAAAAGAGGGCCAGATACGCAGTATTTT
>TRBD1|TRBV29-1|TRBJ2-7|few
CSVVGPGQGINEQYF
TGCAGCGTTGTTGGGCCGGGACAGGGTATCAACGAGCAGTACTTC
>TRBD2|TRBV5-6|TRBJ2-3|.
CASSMTSFPDTQYF
TGTGCCAGCAGCATGACTAGCTTCCCAGATACGCAGTATTTT
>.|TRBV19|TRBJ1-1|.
CASSIELGGTEAFF
TGTGCCAGTAGTATTGAACTGGGAGGCACTGAAGCTTTCTTT
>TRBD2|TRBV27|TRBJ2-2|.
CASSSFSGSDTGELFF
TGTGCCAGCAGTTCCTTTAGCGGGAGTGACACCGGGGAGCTGTTTTTT
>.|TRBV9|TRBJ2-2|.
CASSVGRANTGELFF
TGTGCCAGCAGCGTAGGCAGGGCGAACACCGGGGAGCTGTTTTTT
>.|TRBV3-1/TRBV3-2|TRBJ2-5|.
CASSQPLSGVETQYF
TGTGCCAGCAGCCAACCCCTTTCGGGAGTAGAGACCCAGTACTTC
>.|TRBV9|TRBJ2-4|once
CASSPSQGQGAKNIQYF
TGTGCCAGCAGCCCCTCGCAGGGGCAGGGAGCCAAAAACATTCAGTACTTC
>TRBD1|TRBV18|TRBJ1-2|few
CASSPGQALYGYTF
TGTGCCAGCTCACCGGGACAGGCCCTCTATGGCTACACCTTC
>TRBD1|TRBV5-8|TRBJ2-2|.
CASSRSRDRVPDTGELFF
TGTGCCAGCAGCCGTTCCCGGGACAGGGTTCCCGACACCGGGGAGCTGTTTTTT